A single sample gave rise to the 25 T cell receptor beta chains below, sequenced in a study of blood T cell repertoires in COVID-19. TCRdb's table, derived via immunoSEQ multiplex PCR, lists solely in-frame clones and lacks some. The sample lists about 260,000 clones; over 75% were seen once. The sequencing input was peripheral blood. These receptors were collected from a woman in her 70s with COVID-19, enrolled during active disease.

This chain connects TRBV28 to TRBJ2-5; 7 bases fit TRBD2. Unmatched junction bases numbered 24, after V lost 3 bases and J lost 5 bases. The CDR3 contains 20 residues. CDR1 and CDR2 from the germline V gene are MDHEN and SYDVKM. The CDR3 DNA follows: TGTGCCAGCAGTTTGGCGGTCGGGCGGGGGTCTACCCGTATAAAGGAGACCCAGTACTTC. Translation: CASSLAVGRGSTRIKETQYF.

This sequence joins TRBV3-1 (or the pseudogene TRBV3-2) and TRBJ2-7, with 10 positions matching TRBD2. The CDR3 is 15 amino acids. With V trimmed by 0 bases and J by 9 bases, 8 bases remained unmatched. Germline loops: CDR1 LGHDT, CDR2 YNNKEL (reference sequence). As DNA, the CDR3 is TGTGCCAGCAGCCAAGATCCAGCGGGAGGGCCAGGGCAGTACTTC. It encodes CASSQDPAGGPGQYF.

This clone was found once. CDR3 DNA sequence: TGTGCCTGGAGTGTACGGGTAATTGAAAAACTGTTTTTT. Translation: CAWSVRVIEKLFF. The chain is built from TRBV30 and TRBJ1-4; unclear D gene. Germline CDR1 reads GTSNPN; CDR2 reads SVGIG (reference sequence). With 0 bases removed from V and 7 bases from J, the gap between germline ends came to 9 bases. CDR3 size: 13 residues.

The V gene is TRBV6-2 or TRBV6-3, the J gene TRBJ1-3; no clear D. Germline lookup yields CDR1 MNHEY and CDR2 SVGEGT. The CDR3 loop spans 14 amino acids. Trimming took off 2 bases at V and 0 bases at J, with 5 bases between the two ends. The CDR3 DNA is TGTGCCAGCAGTTACCGGAGCTCTGGAAACACCATATATTTT. This encodes CASSYRSSGNTIYF.

This clone has only one observation. The chain uses TRBV15 and TRBJ2-3, with D perhaps matching TRBD1 (5 bases). Germline V gene data show CDR1 as LNHNV and CDR2 as YYDKDF (reference sequence). V was pared by 4 bases and J by 5 bases, with 10 bases between. The CDR3 spans 13 residues. Here the CDR3 DNA reads TGTGCCACCAGCAAACCAGGGTTAGATACGCAGTATTTT. Protein product: CATSKPGLDTQYF.

The genes are TRBV28 and TRBJ1-2; D might be TRBD1 (5 bases). V shed 6 bases and J shed 1 base, with 12 bases lying between them. CDR3 length equals 14 residues. Germline CDR1 reads MDHEN; CDR2 reads SYDVKM. This chain's CDR3 is CASRIPTDNYGYTF. For the CDR3, the DNA is TGTGCCAGCAGGATCCCGACAGATAACTATGGCTACACCTTC.

The CDR3 DNA reads as TGTGCCAGCACCTCGAAGGGGACAGGGGAATCGGCTTTCTTT. This sequence encodes CASTSKGTGESAFF. The genes are TRBV3-1 (or the pseudogene TRBV3-2) and TRBJ1-1; 10 bases align to TRBD1. The V and J ends lost 7 bases and 11 bases, in that order; junction bases with no gene match: 13. This CDR3 region has 14 residues. The germline gives CDR1 LGHDT, CDR2 YNNKEL (reference sequence).

V is TRBV6-4 and J is TRBJ2-2; 7 nucleotides align to TRBD1. The trim removed 4 bases at V and 4 bases at J, leaving 3 bases unmatched. CDR1 MRHNA and CDR2 SNTAGT come from the germline V gene. This CDR3 comprises 14 residues. CDR3 in amino acids: CASSVDRATGELFF. The DNA of the CDR3 is TGTGCCAGCAGTGTCGACAGGGCCACCGGGGAGCTGTTTTTT.

The rearrangement uses TRBV9 and TRBJ2-5, with 13 positions matching TRBD2. V shed 3 bases and J 1 base; nucleotides not matched to a gene: 3. This CDR3 spans 16 amino acids. Germline CDR1 SGDLS, CDR2 YYNGEE. In DNA form, the CDR3 reads TGTGCCAGCAGCGCCGGACTAGCGGGAGCCCAAGAGACCCAGTACTTC. It specifies CASSAGLAGAQETQYF.

In this sample, this clone turned up a few times. The V call is TRBV9, the J call TRBJ2-1; 10 bases line up with TRBD2. The junction had 4 bases not matched to a gene; V was cut back by 3 bases and J by 4 bases. The CDR3 is 15 residues long. Looked up from germline, CDR1 is SGDLS and CDR2 is YYNGEE. The CDR3 loop reads CASSGTSGKYNEQFF. The DNA of the CDR3 is TGTGCCAGCAGCGGAACTAGCGGGAAGTACAATGAGCAGTTCTTC.

The chain carries TRBV2 and TRBJ2-7, with 8 bases aligning to TRBD1. V was pared by 4 bases and J by 3 bases, with 8 bases of the junction left unmatched. CDR1 is SNHLY and CDR2 is FYNNEI in the germline V gene. The CDR3 loop spans 15 amino acids. The CDR3 reads CASSGPGTGFYEQYF. In nucleotides, the CDR3 is TGTGCCAGCAGTGGACCCGGGACAGGATTCTACGAGCAGTACTTC.

This clone was detected only once. The chain couples TRBV19 to TRBJ2-7; 10 nucleotides match TRBD2. There are 15 residues in the CDR3. The V segment lost 5 bases and the J segment 8 bases; nucleotides outside the gene matches: 12. Germline-derived CDR1 and CDR2 are LNHDA and SQIVND (reference sequence). CDR3 protein: CASSPRTSGPLKQYF. Here the CDR3 DNA reads TGTGCCAGTAGTCCGCGGACTAGCGGACCATTGAAGCAGTACTTC.

V usage is TRBV19 and J usage is TRBJ1-5, with 9 bases lining up with TRBD1. The CDR3 totals 17 residues. The V segment lost 7 bases and the J segment 0 bases; nucleotides outside the gene matches: 10. Germline CDR1 and CDR2: LNHDA and SQIVND (reference sequence). This CDR3 is CASIPGQGHFSNQPQHF. The CDR3 bases are TGTGCCAGTATTCCGGGACAGGGTCATTTTAGCAATCAGCCCCAGCATTTT.

V is TRBV6-1 and J is TRBJ2-5; D is unresolved. The V gene lost 3 bases and the J gene lost 4 bases, with 3 bases spanning the gap. The CDR3 runs to 11 residues. Germline CDR1 is MNHNS and CDR2 is SASEGT. The CDR3 sequence: CASSDLETQYF. The DNA for the CDR3 is TGTGCCAGCAGTGATCTAGAGACCCAGTACTTC.

The rearrangement links TRBV5-4 to TRBJ2-7; D not certain. The CDR3 consists of 14 residues. V was cut by 1 base and J by 0 bases, with 8 bases left in between. Germline V gives CDR1 SGHNT, CDR2 YYREEE (reference sequence). The CDR3 is CASSLWALSYEQYF. The CDR3 DNA sequence: TGTGCCAGCAGCTTGTGGGCTCTCTCCTACGAGCAGTACTTC.

The gene calls are TRBV18 and TRBJ2-6; 10 bases are shared with TRBD1. The CDR3 length is 17 residues. CDR1 KGHSH and CDR2 LQKENI come from the germline V gene. The junction had 9 bases not matched to a gene; V was cut back by 6 bases and J by 4 bases. The CDR3 DNA reads TGTGCCAGCTCGCCCAGACAGGGGGCGAGAGGGGCCAACGTCCTGACTTTC. Translating it yields CASSPRQGARGANVLTF.

J is TRBJ1-5 and V is TRBV28; 8 positions match TRBD1. Trimming at V came to 3 bases and at J to 7 bases, leaving 8 bases not matched to a gene. This CDR3 has 15 amino acids. Germline-derived CDR1 and CDR2 are MDHEN and SYDVKM. The CDR3 region has the DNA TGTGCCAGCAGTTTCCCCGGACAGGGAAACCAGCCCCAGCATTTT. Translated, it gives CASSFPGQGNQPQHF. Supplemented by reference TRBV28 and TRBJ1-5, the full variable domain reads DVKVTQSSRYLVKRTGEKVFLECVQDMDHENMFWYRQDPGLGLRLIYFSYDVKMKEKGDIPEGYSVSREKKERFSLILESASTNQTSMYLCASSFPGQGNQPQHFGDGTRLSIL.

The V and J genes are TRBV15 and TRBJ1-5; 10 positions match TRBD1. With V trimmed by 5 bases and J by 7 bases, 5 bases remained unmatched. There are 14 residues in the CDR3. CDR1 LNHNV and CDR2 YYDKDF come from the germline V gene (reference sequence). CDR3 DNA sequence: TGTGCCACCAGCTTAGACAGGGGGCAACAGCCCCAGCATTTT. Its protein is CATSLDRGQQPQHF.

This clone appeared many times. V and J are TRBV18 and TRBJ2-7; a weak D match, TRBD1 (6 bases). With 4 bases removed from V and 2 bases from J, the gap between germline ends came to 12 bases. Looked up from germline, CDR1 is KGHSH and CDR2 is LQKENI. The CDR3 is 14 residues long. In DNA, the CDR3 is TGTGCCAGCTCACGACCCGGACAGCCCTACGAGCAGTACTTC. It encodes CASSRPGQPYEQYF.

V usage is TRBV30 and J usage is TRBJ1-1; 9 positions match TRBD1. Germline lookup yields CDR1 GTSNPN and CDR2 SVGIG (reference sequence). V lost 4 bases to trimming and J lost 4 bases; unmatched junction nucleotides: 7. CDR3 length: 14 residues. The CDR3 DNA reads as TGTGCCTGGATTCACGGGACAGGGTTCACTGAAGCTTTCTTT. This sequence encodes CAWIHGTGFTEAFF.

V and J are TRBV6-5 and TRBJ1-2, with D perhaps matching TRBD1 (6 bases). The CDR3 has 14 amino acids. Looked up from germline, CDR1 is MNHEY and CDR2 is SVGAGI. The ends were cut back, 8 bases at V and 13 bases at J, with 26 bases in the middle. The CDR3 DNA sequence: TGTGCCAGCGGGGGACGGACAGATTCTCTACGGAGCACCTTC. The encoded protein is CASGGRTDSLRSTF.

The DNA for the CDR3 is TGTGCCAGCAGCCGCTGGCTAGCGGGCGATGAGCAGTTCTTC. This gives the protein CASSRWLAGDEQFF. V and J are TRBV13 and TRBJ2-1, with 8 bases identical to TRBD2. This CDR3 region has 14 residues. Trimming took 5 bases from V and 8 from J; bases not matched to a gene: 8. Germline values: CDR1 PRHDT, CDR2 FYEKMQ (reference sequence).

This sequence joins TRBV30 and TRBJ2-1; 8 bases fit TRBD1. There are 15 residues in the CDR3. With V trimmed by 4 bases and J by 5 bases, 10 bases remained unmatched. Germline CDR1 is GTSNPN and CDR2 is SVGIG (reference sequence). In DNA form, the CDR3 reads TGTGCCTGGACAAGAAACAGGGGGTTCAACAATGAGCAGTTCTTC. Amino acid sequence: CAWTRNRGFNNEQFF.

The count of this clone is one. The chain employs TRBV3-1 (or the pseudogene TRBV3-2) and TRBJ2-5, with a weak D call TRBD1 (5 bases). The germline CDR1 and CDR2 sequences are LGHDT and YNNKEL (reference sequence). V was trimmed by 0 bases and J by 2 bases, leaving 10 bases between them. This CDR3 is 15 amino acids long. The CDR3 sequence: CASSQDWGAQETQYF. For the CDR3, the DNA is TGTGCCAGCAGCCAAGACTGGGGCGCTCAAGAGACCCAGTACTTC.

The gene calls are TRBV7-2 and TRBJ1-1; 10 bases fit TRBD1. CDR3 length: 19 residues. Germline V gives CDR1 SGHTA, CDR2 FQGNSA. V was clipped by 4 bases and J by 0 bases; unmatched bases: 14. The CDR3 coding sequence is TGTGCCAGCAGCTACCACCGGGACAGGGGAATCGTGATGAACACTGAAGCTTTCTTT. The encoded protein is CASSYHRDRGIVMNTEAFF.